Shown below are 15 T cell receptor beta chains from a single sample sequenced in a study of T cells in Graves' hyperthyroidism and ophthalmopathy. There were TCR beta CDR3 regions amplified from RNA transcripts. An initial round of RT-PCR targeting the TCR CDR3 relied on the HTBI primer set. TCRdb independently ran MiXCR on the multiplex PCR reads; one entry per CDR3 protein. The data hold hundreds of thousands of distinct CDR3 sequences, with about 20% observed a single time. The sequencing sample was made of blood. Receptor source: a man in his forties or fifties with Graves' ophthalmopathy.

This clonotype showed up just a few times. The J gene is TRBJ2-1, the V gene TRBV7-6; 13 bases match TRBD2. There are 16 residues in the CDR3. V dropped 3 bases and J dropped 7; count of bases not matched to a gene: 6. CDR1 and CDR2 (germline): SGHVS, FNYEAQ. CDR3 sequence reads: CASSFTGTSGKNEQFF. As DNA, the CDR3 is TGTGCCAGCAGCTTTACTGGGACTAGCGGGAAGAATGAGCAGTTCTTC.

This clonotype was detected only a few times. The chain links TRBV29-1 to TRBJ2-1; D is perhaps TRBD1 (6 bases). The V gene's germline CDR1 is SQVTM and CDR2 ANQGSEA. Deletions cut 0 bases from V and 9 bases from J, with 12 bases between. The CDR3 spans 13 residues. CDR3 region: CSVEEQGKFEQFF. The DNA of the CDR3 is TGCAGCGTTGAAGAACAGGGAAAATTTGAGCAGTTCTTC.

The CDR3 reads CASSRGGVGEQFF. CDR3 nucleotides: TGCGCCAGCAGTAGGGGCGGGGTTGGTGAGCAGTTCTTC. V is TRBV10-1 and J is TRBJ2-1; a weak D match, TRBD2 (6 bases). With 5 bases removed from V and 9 bases from J, the gap between germline ends came to 14 bases. CDR1 and CDR2 from the germline V gene are WNHNN and SYGVQD (reference sequence). The CDR3 is 13 residues long.

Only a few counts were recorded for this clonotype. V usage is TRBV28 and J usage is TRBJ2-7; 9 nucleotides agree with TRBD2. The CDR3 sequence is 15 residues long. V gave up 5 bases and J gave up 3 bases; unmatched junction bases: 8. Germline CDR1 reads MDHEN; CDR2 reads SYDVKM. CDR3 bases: TGTGCCAGCAGTGCAACCGGGACTAGCTTCTACGAGCAGTACTTC. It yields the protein CASSATGTSFYEQYF.

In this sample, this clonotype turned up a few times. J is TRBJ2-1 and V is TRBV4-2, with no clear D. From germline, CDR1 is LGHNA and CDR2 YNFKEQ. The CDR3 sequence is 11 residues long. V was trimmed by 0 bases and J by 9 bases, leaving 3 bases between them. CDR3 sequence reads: CASSQESEQFF. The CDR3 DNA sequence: TGTGCCAGCAGCCAAGAGAGTGAGCAGTTCTTC.

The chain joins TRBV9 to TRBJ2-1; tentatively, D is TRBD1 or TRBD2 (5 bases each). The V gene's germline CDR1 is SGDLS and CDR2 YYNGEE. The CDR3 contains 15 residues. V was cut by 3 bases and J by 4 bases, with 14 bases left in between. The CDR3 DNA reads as TGTGCCAGCAGCGACCGGGACGACCCTTACAATGAGCAGTTCTTC. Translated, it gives CASSDRDDPYNEQFF.

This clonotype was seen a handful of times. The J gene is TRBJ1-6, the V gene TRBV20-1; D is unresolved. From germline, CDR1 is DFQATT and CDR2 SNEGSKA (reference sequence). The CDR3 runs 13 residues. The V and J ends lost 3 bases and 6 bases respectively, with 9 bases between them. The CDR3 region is CSARAPVNSPLHF. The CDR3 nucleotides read TGCAGTGCTAGGGCACCCGTTAATTCACCCCTCCACTTT.

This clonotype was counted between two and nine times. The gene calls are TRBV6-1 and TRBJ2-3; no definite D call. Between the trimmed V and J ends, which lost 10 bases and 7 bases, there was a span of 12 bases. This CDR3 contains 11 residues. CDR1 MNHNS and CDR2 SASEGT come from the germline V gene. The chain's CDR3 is CATLTVNTQYF. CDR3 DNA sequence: TGTGCCACCCTAACTGTAAATACGCAGTATTTT.

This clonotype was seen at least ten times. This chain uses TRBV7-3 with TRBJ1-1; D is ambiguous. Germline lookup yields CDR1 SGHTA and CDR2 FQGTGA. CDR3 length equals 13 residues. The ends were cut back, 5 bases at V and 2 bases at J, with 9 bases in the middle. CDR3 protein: CASSETINTEAFF. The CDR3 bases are TGTGCCAGCAGCGAGACTATAAACACTGAAGCTTTCTTT.

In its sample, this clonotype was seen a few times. The CDR3 coding sequence is TGTGCCAGCAGCCAAGCGACGACTAGCGGGGGGGCCGGGGTTGAGACCCAGTACTTC. It is translated as CASSQATTSGGAGVETQYF. The gene calls are TRBV3-1 and TRBJ2-5, with 14 bases fitting TRBD2. The CDR3 sequence is 19 residues long. CDR1 and CDR2 from the germline V gene are LGHDT and YNNKEL (reference sequence). Germline trimming cut 1 base from V and 5 bases from J; bases unmatched to any gene: 12.

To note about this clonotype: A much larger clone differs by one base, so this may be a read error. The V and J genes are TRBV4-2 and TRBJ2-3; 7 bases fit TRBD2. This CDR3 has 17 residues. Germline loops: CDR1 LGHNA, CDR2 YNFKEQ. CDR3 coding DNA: TGTGCCAGCAGCTCCCGAGGCCCGGGAGGAGGTACAGGTACGCAGTATTTT. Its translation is CASSSRGPGGGTGTQYF.

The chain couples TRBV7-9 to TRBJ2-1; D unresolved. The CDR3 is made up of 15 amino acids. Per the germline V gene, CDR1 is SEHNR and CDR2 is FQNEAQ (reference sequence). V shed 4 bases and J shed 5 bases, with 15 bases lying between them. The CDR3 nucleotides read TGTGCCAGCAGCTCGGAGATTGACCTACACAATGAGCAGTTCTTC. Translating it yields CASSSEIDLHNEQFF.

For the CDR3, the DNA is TGTGCCAGCAGCGGACGAGGCGAAGGGGAGCAGTTCTTC. This encodes CASSGRGEGEQFF. The chain recombines TRBV2 with TRBJ2-1; D is ambiguous. This CDR3 contains 13 residues. The germline V and J ends were trimmed by 6 bases and 10 bases, with 16 bases remaining between them. Germline V gives CDR1 SNHLY, CDR2 FYNNEI.

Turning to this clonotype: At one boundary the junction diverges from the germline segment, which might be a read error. The chain's CDR3 is CASSFSAGTGVPYGYPF. For the CDR3, the DNA is TGTGCCAGCAGTTTCTCGGCCGGGACAGGGGTACCATATGGCTACCCCTTC. The rearrangement joins TRBV7-3 to TRBJ1-2, with 10 bases aligning to TRBD1. The CDR3 covers 17 residues. Germline V CDR1 and CDR2: SGHTA, FQGTGA.

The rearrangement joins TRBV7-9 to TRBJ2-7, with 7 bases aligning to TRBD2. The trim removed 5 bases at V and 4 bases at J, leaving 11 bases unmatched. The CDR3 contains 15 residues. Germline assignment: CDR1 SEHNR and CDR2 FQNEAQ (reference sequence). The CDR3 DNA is TGTGCCAGCAGCCCCAAGCCGACTAGCAGGTACGAGCAGTACTTC. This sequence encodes CASSPKPTSRYEQYF.